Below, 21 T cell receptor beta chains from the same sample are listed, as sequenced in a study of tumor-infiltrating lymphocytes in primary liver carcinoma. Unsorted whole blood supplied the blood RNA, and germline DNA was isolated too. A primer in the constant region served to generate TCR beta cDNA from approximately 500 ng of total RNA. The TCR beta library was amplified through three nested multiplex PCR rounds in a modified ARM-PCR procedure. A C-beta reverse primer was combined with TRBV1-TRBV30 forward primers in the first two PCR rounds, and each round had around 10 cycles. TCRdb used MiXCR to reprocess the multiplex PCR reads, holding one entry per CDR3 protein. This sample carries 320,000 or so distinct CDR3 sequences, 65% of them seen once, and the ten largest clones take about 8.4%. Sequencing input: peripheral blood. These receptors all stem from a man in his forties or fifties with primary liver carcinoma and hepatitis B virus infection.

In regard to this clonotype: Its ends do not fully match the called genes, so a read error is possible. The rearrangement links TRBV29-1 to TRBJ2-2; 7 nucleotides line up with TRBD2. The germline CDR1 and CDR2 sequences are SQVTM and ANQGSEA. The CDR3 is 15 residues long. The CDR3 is CSVSGDWGNSGELFF. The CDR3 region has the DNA TGCAGCGTTAGCGGGGACTGGGGTAACAGCGGGGAGCTGTTTTTT.

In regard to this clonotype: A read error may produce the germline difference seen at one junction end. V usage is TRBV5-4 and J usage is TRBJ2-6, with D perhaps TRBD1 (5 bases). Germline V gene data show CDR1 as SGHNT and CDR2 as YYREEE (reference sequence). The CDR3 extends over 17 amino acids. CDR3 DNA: TGTACCAGCAGCCCCGGGTCTTTCTTCTCTGGGGCTAACGTCCTGGCTTTC. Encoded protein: CTSSPGSFFSGANVLAF. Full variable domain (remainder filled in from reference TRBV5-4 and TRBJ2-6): ETGVTQSPTHLIKTRGQQVTLRCSSQSGHNTVSWYQQALGQGPQFIFQYYREEENGRGNFPPRFSGLQFPNYSSELNVNALELDDSALYLCTSSPGSFFSGANVLAFGAGSRLTVL.

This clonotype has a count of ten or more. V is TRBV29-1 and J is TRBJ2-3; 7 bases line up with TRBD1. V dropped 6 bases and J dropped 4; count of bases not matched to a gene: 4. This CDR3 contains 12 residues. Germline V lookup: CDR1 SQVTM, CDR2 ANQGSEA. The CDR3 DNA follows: TGCAGCGTCGGCCAGGGGGCAGATACGCAGTATTTT. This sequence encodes CSVGQGADTQYF.

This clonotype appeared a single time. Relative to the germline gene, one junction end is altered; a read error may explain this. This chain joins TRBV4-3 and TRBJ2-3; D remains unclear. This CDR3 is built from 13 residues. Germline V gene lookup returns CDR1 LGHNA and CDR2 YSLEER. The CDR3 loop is CASRRETPDTQYF. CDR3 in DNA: TGCGCTAGCAGGCGAGAGACCCCAGATACGCAGTATTTT.

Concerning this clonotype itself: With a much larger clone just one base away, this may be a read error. In nucleotides, the CDR3 is TGCGCCAGCAGCCAATCTTACCCCAGGGAAAACAATGAGCACTTCTTC. Its translation: CASSQSYPRENNEHFF. J is TRBJ2-1 and V is TRBV4-3, with D perhaps matching TRBD1 (5 bases). The length of the CDR3 is 16 residues. The germline gives CDR1 LGHNA, CDR2 YSLEER.

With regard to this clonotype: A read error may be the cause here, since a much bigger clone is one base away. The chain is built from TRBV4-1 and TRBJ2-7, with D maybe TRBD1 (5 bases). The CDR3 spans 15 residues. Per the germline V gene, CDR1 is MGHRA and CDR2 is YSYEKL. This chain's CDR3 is CPSSQDPGISYEQYF. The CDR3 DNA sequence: TGCCCCAGCAGCCAAGATCCAGGGATCTCCTACGAGCAGTACTTC.

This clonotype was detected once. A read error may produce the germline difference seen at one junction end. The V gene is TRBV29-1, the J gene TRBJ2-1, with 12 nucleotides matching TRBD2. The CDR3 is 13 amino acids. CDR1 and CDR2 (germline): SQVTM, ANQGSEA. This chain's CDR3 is CSVEPSGRDRQFF. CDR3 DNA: TGCAGTGTTGAGCCTAGCGGGAGGGATAGGCAGTTCTTC.

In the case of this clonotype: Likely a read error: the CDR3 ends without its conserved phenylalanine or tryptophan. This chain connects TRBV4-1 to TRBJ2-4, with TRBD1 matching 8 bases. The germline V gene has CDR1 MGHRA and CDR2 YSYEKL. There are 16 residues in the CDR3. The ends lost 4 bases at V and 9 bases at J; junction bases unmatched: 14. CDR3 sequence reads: CASSRSGTGMPGIQYV. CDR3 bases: TGCGCCAGCAGCCGATCCGGGACAGGCATGCCCGGCATTCAGTACGTC.

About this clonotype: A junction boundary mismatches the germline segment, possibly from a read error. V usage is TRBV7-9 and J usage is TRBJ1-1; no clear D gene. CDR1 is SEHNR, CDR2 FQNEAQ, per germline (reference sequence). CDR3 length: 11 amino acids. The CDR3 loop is CASSFRPEAFF. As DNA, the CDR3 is TGTGCCAGTAGCTTTCGACCTGAAGCTTTCTTT.

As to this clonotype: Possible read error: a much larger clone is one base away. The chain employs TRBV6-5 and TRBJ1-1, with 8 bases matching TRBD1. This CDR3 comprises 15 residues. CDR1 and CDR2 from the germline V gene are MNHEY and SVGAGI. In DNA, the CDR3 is TGTGCCGGCAGTTACTGGGGGACAGGCGCCACTGAAGCTTTCTTT. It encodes CAGSYWGTGATEAFF.

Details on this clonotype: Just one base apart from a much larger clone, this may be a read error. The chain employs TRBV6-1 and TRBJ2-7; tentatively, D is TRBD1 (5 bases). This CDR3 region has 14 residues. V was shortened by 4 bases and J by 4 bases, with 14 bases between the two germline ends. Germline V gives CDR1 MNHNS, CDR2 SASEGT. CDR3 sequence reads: CASSVIVGLYEQYF. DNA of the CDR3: TGTGCCAGCAGTGTAATAGTGGGGCTATACGAGCAGTACTTC.

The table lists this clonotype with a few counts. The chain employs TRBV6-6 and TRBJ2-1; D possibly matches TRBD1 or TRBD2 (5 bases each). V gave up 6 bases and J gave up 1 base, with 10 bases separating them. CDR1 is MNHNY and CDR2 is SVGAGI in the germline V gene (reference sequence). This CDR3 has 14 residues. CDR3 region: CASSRDVSYNEQFF. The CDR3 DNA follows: TGTGCCAGCAGCCGGGACGTATCCTACAATGAGCAGTTCTTC.

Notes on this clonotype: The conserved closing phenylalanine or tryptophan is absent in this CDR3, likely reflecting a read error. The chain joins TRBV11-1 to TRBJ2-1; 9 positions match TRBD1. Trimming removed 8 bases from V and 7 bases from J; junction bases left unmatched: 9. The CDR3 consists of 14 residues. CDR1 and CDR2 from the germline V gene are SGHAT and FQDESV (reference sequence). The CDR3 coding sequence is TGTGCCAGCGGACGTCCGACAGGGGGGAATGAGCAGTTCCTC. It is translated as CASGRPTGGNEQFL.

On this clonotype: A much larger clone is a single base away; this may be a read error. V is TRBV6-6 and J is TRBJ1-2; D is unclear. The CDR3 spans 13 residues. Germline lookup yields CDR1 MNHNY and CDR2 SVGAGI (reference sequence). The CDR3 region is CASSPSINYGYIF. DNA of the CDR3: TGTGCCAGCAGTCCCTCGATTAACTATGGCTACATCTTC.

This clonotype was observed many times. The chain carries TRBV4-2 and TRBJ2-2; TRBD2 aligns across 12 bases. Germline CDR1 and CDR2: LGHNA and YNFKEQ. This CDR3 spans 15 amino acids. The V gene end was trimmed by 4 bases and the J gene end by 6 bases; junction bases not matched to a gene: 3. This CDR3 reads CASSRGLAGSGELFF. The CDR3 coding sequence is TGTGCCAGCAGCCGGGGACTAGCGGGTTCCGGGGAGCTGTTTTTT.

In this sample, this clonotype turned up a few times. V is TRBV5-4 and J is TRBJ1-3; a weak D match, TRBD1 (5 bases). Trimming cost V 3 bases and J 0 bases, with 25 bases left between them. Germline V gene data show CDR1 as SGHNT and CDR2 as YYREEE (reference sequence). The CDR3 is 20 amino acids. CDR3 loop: CASSSLGGGPTLSSGNTIYF. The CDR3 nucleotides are TGTGCCAGCAGCTCCCTCGGCGGGGGACCAACACTGAGCTCTGGAAACACCATATATTTT.

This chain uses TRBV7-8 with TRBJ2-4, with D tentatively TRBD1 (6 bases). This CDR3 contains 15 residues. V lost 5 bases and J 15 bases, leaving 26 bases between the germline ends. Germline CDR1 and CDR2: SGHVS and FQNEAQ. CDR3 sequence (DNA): TGTGCCAGCAGCCCAAGGGACAAGGGCCTTTATGATCGGTACTTC. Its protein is CASSPRDKGLYDRYF.

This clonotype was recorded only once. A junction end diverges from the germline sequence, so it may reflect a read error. CDR3 region: CAISPRTSGEQFF. The CDR3 DNA reads TGTGCCATCAGCCCCCGGACTAGCGGAGAGCAGTTCTTC. The V gene is TRBV14, the J gene TRBJ2-1; 10 bases align to TRBD2. This CDR3 has 13 amino acids. Germline V gives CDR1 SGHDN, CDR2 FVKESK.

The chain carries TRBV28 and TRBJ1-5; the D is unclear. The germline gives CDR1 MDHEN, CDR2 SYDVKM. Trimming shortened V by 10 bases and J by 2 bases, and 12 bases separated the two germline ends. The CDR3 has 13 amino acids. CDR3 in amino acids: CANTWDGNQPQHF. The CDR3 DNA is TGTGCCAACACCTGGGATGGCAATCAGCCCCAGCATTTT. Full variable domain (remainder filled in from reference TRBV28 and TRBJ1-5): DVKVTQSSRYLVKRTGEKVFLECVQDMDHENMFWYRQDPGLGLRLIYFSYDVKMKEKGDIPEGYSVSREKKERFSLILESASTNQTSMYLCANTWDGNQPQHFGDGTRLSIL.

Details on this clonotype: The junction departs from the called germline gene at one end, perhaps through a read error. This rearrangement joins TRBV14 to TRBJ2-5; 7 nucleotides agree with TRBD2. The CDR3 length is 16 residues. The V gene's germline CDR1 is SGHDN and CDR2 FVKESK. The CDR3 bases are TGTGCCAGCAGCAGATCGCTAGCGGATCCCCAAGAGGCCCAGTACTTC. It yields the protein CASSRSLADPQEAQYF. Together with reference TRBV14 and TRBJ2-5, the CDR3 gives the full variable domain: EAGVTQFPSHSVIEKGQTVTLRCDPISGHDNLYWYRRVMGKEIKFLLHFVKESKQDESGMPNNRFLAERTGGTYSTLKVQPAELEDSGVYFCASSRSLADPQEAQYFGPGTRLLVL.

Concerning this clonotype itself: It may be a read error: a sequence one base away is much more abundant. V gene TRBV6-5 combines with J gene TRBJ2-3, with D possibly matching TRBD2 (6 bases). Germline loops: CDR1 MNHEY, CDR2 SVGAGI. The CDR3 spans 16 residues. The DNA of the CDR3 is TGTGCCAACAGTATACTCTTGCCCCGGAGGGAAGATACGCAGTATTTT. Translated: CANSILLPRREDTQYF.